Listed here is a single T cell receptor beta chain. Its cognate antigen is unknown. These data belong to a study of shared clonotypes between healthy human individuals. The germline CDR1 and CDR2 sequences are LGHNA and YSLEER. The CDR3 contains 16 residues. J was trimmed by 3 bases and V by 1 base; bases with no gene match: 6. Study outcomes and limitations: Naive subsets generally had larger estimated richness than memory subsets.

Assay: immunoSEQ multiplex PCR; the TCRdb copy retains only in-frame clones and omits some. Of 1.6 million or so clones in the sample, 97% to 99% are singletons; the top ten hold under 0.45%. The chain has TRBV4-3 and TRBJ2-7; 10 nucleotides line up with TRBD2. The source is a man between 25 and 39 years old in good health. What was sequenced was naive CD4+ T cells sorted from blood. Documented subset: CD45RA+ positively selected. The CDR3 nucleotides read TGCGCCAGCAGCCAAGTGCCCGGGACTAGCGACTACGAGCAGTACTTC. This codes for CASSQVPGTSDYEQYF.